The clone carrying this T cell receptor (beta chain) appeared a few times. Its matching antigen is unknown. The V gene's germline CDR1 is LNHDA and CDR2 SQIVND (reference sequence). This CDR3 spans 16 amino acids. Trimming removed 2 bases from V and 0 bases from J, with 11 bases in between. Reverse transcribing all isolated RNA meant expressed TCRB transcripts were sequenced. Generated by immunoSEQ multiplex PCR, the TCRdb table keeps only in-frame clones and is missing some. The table has roughly 280,000 clones, 24% seen once. The data were taken from a study of beta chain features in type 1 diabetes. Study findings and constraints: Within each of all four CD4+ subsets, Type 1 diabetes patients had TCRB CDR3s that were moderately but significantly shorter.

The clonotype was recovered from a woman aged 25 to 39 with type 1 diabetes. The chain is built from TRBV19 and TRBJ2-1; a weak D match, TRBD2 (5 bases). Sequences were obtained from naive CD4+ T cells from blood. The CDR3 loop reads CASSILWESSYNEQFF. CDR3 nucleotides: TGTGCCAGTAGTATATTGTGGGAGAGCTCCTACAATGAGCAGTTCTTC.